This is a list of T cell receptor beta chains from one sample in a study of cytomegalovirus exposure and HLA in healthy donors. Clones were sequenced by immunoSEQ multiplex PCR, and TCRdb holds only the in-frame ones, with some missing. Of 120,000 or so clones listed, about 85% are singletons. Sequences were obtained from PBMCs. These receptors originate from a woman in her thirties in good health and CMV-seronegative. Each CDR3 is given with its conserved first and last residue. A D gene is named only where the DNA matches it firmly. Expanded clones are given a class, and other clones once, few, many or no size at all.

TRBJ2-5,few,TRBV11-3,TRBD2,CASSLARGGAQETQYF,TGTGCCAGCAGCTTAGCACGCGGGGGGGCCCAAGAGACCCAGTACTTC
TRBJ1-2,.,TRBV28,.,CASSLGRQNYGYTF,TGTGCCAGCAGTTTGGGCAGGCAAAACTATGGCTACACCTTC
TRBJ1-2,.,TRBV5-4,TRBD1,CASSYLTGGDGYTF,TGTGCCAGCAGCTACCTGACAGGGGGCGATGGCTACACCTTC
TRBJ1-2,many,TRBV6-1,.,CASSGKWGPNYGYTF,TGTGCCAGCAGTGGCAAATGGGGGCCTAACTATGGCTACACCTTC
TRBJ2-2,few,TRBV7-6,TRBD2,CASSFGLAGGYTGELFF,TGTGCCAGCAGCTTTGGACTAGCGGGGGGTTACACCGGGGAGCTGTTTTTT
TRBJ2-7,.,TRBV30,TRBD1,CAWSGGQVNDEQYF,TGTGCCTGGAGCGGGGGACAGGTCAACGACGAGCAGTACTTC
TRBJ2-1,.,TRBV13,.,CASSLGVRLVSKNEQFF,TGTGCCAGCAGCTTAGGCGTTAGGCTAGTGTCTAAAAATGAGCAGTTCTTC
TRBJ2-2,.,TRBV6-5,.,CATFGTLNTGELFF,TGTGCCACCTTCGGGACACTGAACACCGGGGAGCTGTTTTTT
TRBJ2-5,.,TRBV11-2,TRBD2,CASSRLTSGRFKTQYF,TGTGCCAGCAGCCGACTTACTAGCGGGCGGTTTAAGACCCAGTACTTC
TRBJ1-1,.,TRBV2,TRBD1,CASTLGQGNTEAFF,TGTGCCAGCACCCTGGGACAGGGGAACACTGAAGCTTTCTTT
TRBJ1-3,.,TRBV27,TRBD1,CASSSQGRSGNTIYF,TGTGCCAGCAGTTCACAGGGGCGTTCTGGAAACACCATATATTTT
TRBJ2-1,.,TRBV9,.,CASSAGSRGGQGDNEQFF,TGTGCCAGCAGCGCCGGGAGTAGAGGTGGGCAGGGGGACAATGAGCAGTTCTTC
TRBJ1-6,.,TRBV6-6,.,CATGGSSYNSPLHF,TGTGCCACGGGTGGGAGCTCCTATAATTCACCCCTCCACTTT
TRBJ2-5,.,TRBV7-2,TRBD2,CASSSRTSGAETQYF,TGTGCCAGCAGCTCGCGGACTAGCGGAGCAGAGACCCAGTACTTC
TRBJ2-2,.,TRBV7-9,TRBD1,CASSSGQGATGELFF,TGTGCCAGCAGCTCGGGACAGGGGGCCACCGGGGAGCTGTTTTTT
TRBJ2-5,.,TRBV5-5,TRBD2,CASRLGGGAETQYF,TGTGCCAGCAGACTCGGGGGAGGGGCAGAGACCCAGTACTTC
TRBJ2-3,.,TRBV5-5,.,CASSLQGNPPDTQYF,TGTGCCAGCAGCCTACAGGGAAACCCCCCAGATACGCAGTATTTT
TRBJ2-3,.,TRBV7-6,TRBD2,CASSLVSGGPPRAQYF,TGTGCCAGCAGCCTCGTAAGCGGGGGTCCCCCTAGGGCGCAGTATTTT
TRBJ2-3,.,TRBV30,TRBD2,CAWTESGGTDTQYF,TGTGCCTGGACCGAGAGCGGGGGGACAGATACGCAGTATTTT
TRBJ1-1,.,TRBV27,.,CASRSPGTEAFF,TGTGCCAGCAGGTCCCCGGGCACTGAAGCTTTCTTT
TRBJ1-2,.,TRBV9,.,CASSVGAELGYTF,TGTGCCAGCAGCGTAGGGGCAGAGCTAGGCTACACCTTC
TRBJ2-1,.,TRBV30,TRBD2,CACDGLAGGQTYNEQFF,TGTGCCTGTGATGGACTAGCGGGGGGCCAGACCTACAATGAGCAGTTCTTC
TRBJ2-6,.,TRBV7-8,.,CASSLAGPTGANVLTF,TGTGCCAGCAGCTTGGCGGGGCCCACTGGGGCCAACGTCCTGACTTTC
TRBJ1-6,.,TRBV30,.,CAWSTGGDNSPLHF,TGTGCCTGGAGTACGGGTGGTGATAATTCACCCCTCCACTTT
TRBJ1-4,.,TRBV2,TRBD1,CASNQGVVGEKLFF,TGTGCCAGCAATCAGGGGGTCGTTGGGGAAAAACTGTTTTTT
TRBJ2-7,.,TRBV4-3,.,CASSQETAVSSYEQYF,TGCGCCAGCAGCCAAGAGACGGCGGTGAGCTCCTACGAGCAGTACTTC
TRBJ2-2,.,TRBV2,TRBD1,CASSRQGSTGELFF,TGTGCCAGCAGCCGACAGGGTTCAACCGGGGAGCTGTTTTTT
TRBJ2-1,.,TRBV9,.,CASSGARVFDEQFF,TGTGCCAGCAGCGGGGCCAGGGTTTTCGATGAGCAGTTCTTC
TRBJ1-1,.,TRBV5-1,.,CASSSGQLRTEAFF,TGCGCCAGCAGCTCGGGTCAGTTGAGGACTGAAGCTTTCTTT
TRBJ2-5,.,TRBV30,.,CAWSVQAGGETQYF,TGTGCCTGGAGTGTACAGGCAGGGGGGGAGACCCAGTACTTC
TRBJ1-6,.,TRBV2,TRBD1,CASSSRQGQSPLHF,TGTGCCAGCAGTTCGAGACAGGGGCAATCACCCCTCCACTTT
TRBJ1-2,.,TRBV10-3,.,CAISESLDTAAYGYTF,TGTGCCATCAGTGAGTCGCTGGACACTGCTGCCTATGGCTACACCTTC
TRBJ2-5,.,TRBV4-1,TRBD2,CASSHRGAGGQETQYF,TGCGCCAGCAGCCATAGGGGAGCGGGGGGGCAAGAGACCCAGTACTTC
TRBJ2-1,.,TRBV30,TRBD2,CAWRKGLAGGPHNEQFF,TGTGCCTGGAGAAAGGGACTAGCGGGGGGGCCTCACAATGAGCAGTTCTTC
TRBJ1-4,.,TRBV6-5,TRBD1,CASSFWETGLFEKLFF,TGTGCCAGCAGTTTTTGGGAGACAGGGTTATTTGAAAAACTGTTTTTT
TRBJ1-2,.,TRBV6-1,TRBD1,CASSRGTGDYGYTF,TGTGCCAGCAGTCGTGGGACAGGGGACTATGGCTACACCTTC
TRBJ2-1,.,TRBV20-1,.,CSAVGAGEQFF,TGCAGTGCGGTGGGGGCGGGTGAGCAGTTCTTC
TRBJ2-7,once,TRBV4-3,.,CASQQAKHPYEQYF,TGCGCCAGTCAACAGGCTAAGCACCCCTACGAGCAGTACTTC
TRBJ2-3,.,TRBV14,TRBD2,CASSLRGGPDTQYF,TGTGCCAGCAGCTTACGGGGGGGCCCAGATACGCAGTATTTT
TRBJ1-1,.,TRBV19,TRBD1,CASSFSGPGQGVGAFF,TGTGCCAGTAGTTTCTCCGGTCCGGGACAGGGGGTAGGAGCTTTCTTT
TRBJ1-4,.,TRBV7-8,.,CASSLAGGVEKLFF,TGTGCCAGCAGCTTAGCGGGGGGGGTCGAAAAACTGTTTTTT
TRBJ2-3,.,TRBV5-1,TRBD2,CASSPRGGADTDTQYF,TGCGCCAGCAGCCCACGCGGGGGGGCGGACACAGATACGCAGTATTTT
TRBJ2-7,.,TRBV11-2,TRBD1,CASSAVQGAGEQYF,TGTGCCAGCAGCGCCGTCCAGGGGGCGGGGGAGCAGTACTTC
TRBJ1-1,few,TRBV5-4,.,CASFAGGSTEAFF,TGTGCCAGCTTTGCCGGGGGATCCACTGAAGCTTTCTTT
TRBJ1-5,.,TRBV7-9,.,CASSHTGTNQPQHF,TGTGCCAGCAGCCATACAGGAACGAATCAGCCCCAGCATTTT
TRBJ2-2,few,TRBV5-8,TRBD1,CASSFRTGKNTGELFF,TGTGCCAGCAGCTTTAGGACAGGGAAGAACACCGGGGAGCTGTTTTTT
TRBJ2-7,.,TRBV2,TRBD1,CASRGQGIYEQYF,TGTGCCAGCAGGGGACAGGGGATCTACGAGCAGTACTTC
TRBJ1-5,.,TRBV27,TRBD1,CASSSTGERNQPQHF,TGTGCCAGCAGTTCTACAGGGGAGCGCAATCAGCCCCAGCATTTT
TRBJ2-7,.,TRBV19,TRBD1,CASSTADRFSPYEQYF,TGTGCCAGTAGTACGGCGGACAGGTTCTCTCCCTACGAGCAGTACTTC
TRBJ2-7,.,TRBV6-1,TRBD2,CASSETAGAVGNEQYF,TGTGCCAGCAGTGAGACAGCGGGGGCGGTCGGGAACGAGCAGTACTTC
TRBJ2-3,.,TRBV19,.,CASSQAGGTDTQYF,TGTGCCAGTAGTCAGGCGGGTGGCACAGATACGCAGTATTTT
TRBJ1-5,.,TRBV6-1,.,CASSAGQSSNQPQHF,TGTGCCAGCAGTGCCGGACAGAGTAGCAATCAGCCCCAGCATTTT
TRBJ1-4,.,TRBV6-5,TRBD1,CASSLNRGGSEKLFF,TGTGCCAGCAGTCTCAACAGGGGGGGATCGGAAAAACTGTTTTTT
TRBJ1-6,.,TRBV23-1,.,CASSPPGQSSYNSPLHF,TGCGCCAGCAGTCCTCCCGGACAGAGCTCCTATAATTCACCCCTCCACTTT
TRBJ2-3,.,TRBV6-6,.,CASSYEQRRDTQYF,TGTGCCAGCAGTTACGAACAACGGAGGGATACGCAGTATTTT
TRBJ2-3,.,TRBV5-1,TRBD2,CASSNLGGGGTDTQYF,TGCGCCAGCAGCAATCTTGGCGGGGGGGGCACAGATACGCAGTATTTT
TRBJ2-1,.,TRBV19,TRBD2,CASRSIGAGRVHEQFF,TGTGCCAGTCGGTCGATTGGGGCAGGGAGGGTCCATGAGCAGTTCTTC
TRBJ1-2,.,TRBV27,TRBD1,CASSPSTGRNGYTF,TGTGCCAGCAGTCCTTCGACAGGGCGGAATGGCTACACCTTC
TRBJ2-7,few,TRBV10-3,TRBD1,CAMGTGRPYEQYF,TGTGCCATGGGGACAGGGCGACCCTACGAGCAGTACTTC
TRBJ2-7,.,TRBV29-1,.,CSVEGRGERGASYEQYF,TGCAGCGTTGAAGGCCGTGGGGAAAGGGGTGCATCCTACGAGCAGTACTTC